This T cell receptor beta chain was found in a study of post-analysis software for immune sequencing data. Looking at the study overall: In terms of disease course, relapsing-remitting, secondary progressive and progressive-relapsing multiple sclerosis were included.

The study, taken as a whole, reports: Under the F measure, samples that were prepared in one batch clustered strongly together. Five or six TRBV segments, TRBV5-6, TRBV5-1 and TRBV20-1 among them, were found more frequent in patients than controls.

Regarding this clonotype: Antigen: not known.

Sequencing libraries made from TCR beta cDNA carried unique molecular identifiers. Once about 0.95 to 10 million T cells were used, 400,000 to 550,000 cDNA molecules resulted. TCRdb called the PCR reads again in MiXCR, with one record for every CDR3 protein. The top ten clones hold 9% to 13% of a sample with a few hundred thousand distinct CDR3 sequences, 40% to 55% of them seen once. The CDR3 extends over 17 amino acids. Germline assignment: CDR1 SGHAT and CDR2 FQNNGV. Germline trimming cut 3 bases from V and 1 base from J; bases unmatched to any gene: 8. V usage is TRBV11-2 and J usage is TRBJ2-3; 9 nucleotides agree with TRBD2. Input material: blood. The receptor comes from a girl aged 10-17 years with multiple sclerosis. The CDR3 here is CASSFSAGGPGTDTQYF. CDR3 in DNA: TGTGCCAGCAGCTTTTCAGCGGGAGGTCCGGGCACAGATACGCAGTATTTT.